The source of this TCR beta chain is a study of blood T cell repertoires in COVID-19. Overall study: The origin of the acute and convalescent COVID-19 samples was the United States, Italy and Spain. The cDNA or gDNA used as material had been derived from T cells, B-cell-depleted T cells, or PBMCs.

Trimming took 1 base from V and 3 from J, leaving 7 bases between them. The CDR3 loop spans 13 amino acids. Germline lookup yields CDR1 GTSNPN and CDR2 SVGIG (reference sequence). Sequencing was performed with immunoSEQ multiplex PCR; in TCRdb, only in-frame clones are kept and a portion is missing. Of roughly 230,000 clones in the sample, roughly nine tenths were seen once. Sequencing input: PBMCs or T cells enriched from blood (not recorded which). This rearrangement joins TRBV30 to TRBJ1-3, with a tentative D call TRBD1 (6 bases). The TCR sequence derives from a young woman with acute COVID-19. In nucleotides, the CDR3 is TGTGCCTGGAGTGAAGGGGGTGGAAACACCATATATTTT. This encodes CAWSEGGGNTIYF.